These 26 T cell receptor beta chains came from one sample sequenced in a study of CD8+ T cells in alopecia areata listed by TCRdb under 2018. The time point tag for this specimen amounts to: around 24 weeks on oral tofacitinib. Read against the paper, the sample's treatment or condition label means: oral pan-JAK inhibitor, 5-10 mg twice daily. Libraries were prepared through the immunoSEQ multiplex PCR assay. To provide template for TCR sequencing, every sample had RNA extracted and reverse transcribed into cDNA. The table comes from immuneACCESS by way of TCRdb, which keeps in-frame sequences with V and J called. Part of the clones is missing from these tables; in studies checked, under half for an unresolved V gene and the rest for unknown reasons. This sample gives under 200,000 clones in total; approximately 62% of them show up just once. Clones ranked in the top ten supply 14% of the sample.

The starting material was CD4+ T cells sorted from blood, obtained at week 24, from a patient treated with tofacitinib. The source is a human donor with alopecia areata.

The V and J genes are TRBV11-3 and TRBJ1-1; D is uncertain. CDR3 length equals 14 residues. Germline loops: CDR1 SGHNT, CDR2 YENEEA. V lost 1 base and J 2 bases, leaving 8 bases between the germline ends. DNA for the CDR3: TGTGCCAGCAGCTTAGTTTCCGGAAACACTGAAGCTTTCTTT. Its translation: CASSLVSGNTEAFF.

V and J are TRBV29-1 and TRBJ1-3, with a weak D call TRBD1 (5 bases). Germline CDR1 is SQVTM and CDR2 is ANQGSEA. V was clipped by 6 bases and J by 0 bases, with 15 bases between them. This CDR3 is built from 15 residues. As DNA, the CDR3 is TGCAGCGTCGCTGTAGGGACGGCCTCTGGAAACACCATATATTTT. This encodes CSVAVGTASGNTIYF. The complete variable domain, with remaining parts taken from reference TRBV29-1 and TRBJ1-3, reads SAVISQKPSRDICQRGTSLTIQCQVDSQVTMMFWYRQQPGQSLTLIATANQGSEATYESGFVIDKFPISRPNLTFSTLTVSNMSPEDSSIYLCSVAVGTASGNTIYFGEGSWLTVV.

With respect to this clone: This CDR3 is also generated by other DNA sequences in the sample. This chain uses TRBV29-1 with TRBJ2-3; unclear D gene. Germline CDR1 SQVTM, CDR2 ANQGSEA. V was trimmed by 4 bases and J by 3 bases, leaving 2 bases between them. There are 10 residues in the CDR3. CDR3: CSVGTDTQYF. Here the CDR3 DNA reads TGCAGCGTTGGTACAGATACGCAGTATTTT.

The V call is TRBV4-2, the J call TRBJ2-7; a possible D gene is TRBD2 (5 bases). V was shortened by 4 bases and J by 4 bases, with 11 bases between the two germline ends. Germline CDR1 and CDR2: LGHNA and YNFKEQ. The CDR3 length is 13 residues. CDR3 DNA: TGTGCCAGCAGCCTAACCGGGAAATACGAGCAGTACTTC. Amino acids: CASSLTGKYEQYF.

This clone was recorded a few times. CDR3 residues: CAIGGDRGPYEQYF. For the CDR3, the DNA is TGTGCCATCGGGGGGGACAGGGGCCCCTACGAGCAGTACTTC. This rearrangement joins TRBV28 to TRBJ2-7; 10 bases align to TRBD1. Losses at the gene ends were 10 bases for V and 2 bases for J; bases not matched to a gene: 8. Germline V CDR1 and CDR2: MDHEN, SYDVKM. This CDR3 has 14 residues.

V usage is TRBV4-2 and J usage is TRBJ1-2; D perhaps matches TRBD1 (6 bases). This CDR3 contains 15 residues. Trimming removed 0 bases at V and 2 bases at J, with 10 bases between. Germline CDR1 and CDR2: LGHNA and YNFKEQ. The CDR3 bases are TGTGCCAGCAGCCAAGATAGGGGGTTCAACTATGGCTACACCTTC. It codes for CASSQDRGFNYGYTF.

This clone has only a few counts. The chain links TRBV30 to TRBJ1-3; TRBD1 might be the D (6 bases). Trimming stripped 3 bases from V and 4 bases from J, with 13 bases between. The CDR3 length is 14 residues. CDR1 is GTSNPN and CDR2 is SVGIG in the germline V gene (reference sequence). The CDR3 bases are TGTGCCTGGAGGACACAGGGACGAGGAAACACCATATATTTT. Amino acids: CAWRTQGRGNTIYF.

This sequence joins TRBV5-1 and TRBJ1-1; 7 bases align to TRBD1. V trimming: 4 bases; J trimming: 1 base; junction bases outside the gene matches: 4. Germline V gene lookup returns CDR1 SGHRS and CDR2 YFSETQ. The length of the CDR3 is 14 residues. CDR3 residues: CASSTTGANTEAFF. CDR3 nucleotide sequence: TGCGCCAGCAGCACAACAGGGGCGAACACTGAAGCTTTCTTT.

This clone was observed a few times. The chain joins TRBV11-3 to TRBJ2-7; D unclear. The CDR3 length is 11 residues. V was clipped by 7 bases and J by 8 bases, with 12 bases between them. The germline V gene has CDR1 SGHNT and CDR2 YENEEA. The CDR3 here is CASNGGLQQYF. The CDR3 DNA reads TGTGCCAGCAATGGCGGATTGCAGCAGTACTTC.

This chain links TRBV15 with TRBJ2-7; D might be TRBD1 or TRBD2, each matching 5 bases. Trimming shortened V by 3 bases and J by 1 base, and 22 bases separated the two germline ends. Germline V gene lookup returns CDR1 LNHNV and CDR2 YYDKDF (reference sequence). CDR3 length: 18 amino acids. The CDR3 sequence is CATSSHGGRTTISYEQYF. CDR3 coding DNA: TGTGCCACCAGCAGTCATGGGGGTCGTACAACGATATCCTACGAGCAGTACTTC.

The J gene is TRBJ1-6, the V gene TRBV19, with D maybe TRBD1 (5 bases). The CDR3 runs to 12 residues. Germline V gene data show CDR1 as LNHDA and CDR2 as SQIVND (reference sequence). Trimming shortened V by 6 bases and J by 8 bases, and 8 bases separated the two germline ends. The CDR3 here is CASRNRYSPLHF. CDR3 nucleotides: TGTGCCAGTAGGAACAGGTATTCACCCCTCCACTTT.

This chain uses TRBV15 with TRBJ2-5; TRBD2 aligns across 8 bases. The V gene end was trimmed by 4 bases and the J gene end by 4 bases; junction bases not matched to a gene: 8. The CDR3 extends over 15 amino acids. Germline V gene data show CDR1 as LNHNV and CDR2 as YYDKDF (reference sequence). CDR3 amino acids: CATSIGGTSGETQYF. For the CDR3, the DNA is TGTGCCACCAGCATCGGCGGGACTAGTGGAGAGACCCAGTACTTC.

This rearrangement joins TRBV25-1 to TRBJ1-1; 8 nucleotides match TRBD1. V was clipped by 6 bases and J by 7 bases; unmatched bases: 1. The CDR3 extends over 11 amino acids. Germline V CDR1 and CDR2: MGHDK, SYGVNS. CDR3 coding DNA: TGTGCCAGCAGCGGACAGGGTGAAGCTTTCTTT. Translated, it gives CASSGQGEAFF.

This rearrangement joins TRBV29-1 to TRBJ1-1; the D is unclear. The germline V gene encodes CDR1 SQVTM and CDR2 ANQGSEA. There are 12 residues in the CDR3. The V gene lost 3 bases and the J gene lost 4 bases, with 9 bases spanning the gap. CDR3 DNA: TGCAGCGTTGATGGGTGGGGCACTGAAGCTTTCTTT. It specifies CSVDGWGTEAFF.

The chain uses TRBV5-4 and TRBJ2-3, with 8 positions matching TRBD2. The CDR3 has 16 residues. The germline gives CDR1 SGHNT, CDR2 YYREEE (reference sequence). Germline trimming cut 4 bases from V and 0 bases from J; bases unmatched to any gene: 7. The CDR3 nucleotides are TGTGCCAGCAGCCTTAGCGGGGCGCAAAGCACAGATACGCAGTATTTT. Protein: CASSLSGAQSTDTQYF. Full variable domain (rest looked up from reference TRBV5-4 and TRBJ2-3): ETGVTQSPTHLIKTRGQQVTLRCSSQSGHNTVSWYQQALGQGPQFIFQYYREEENGRGNFPPRFSGLQFPNYSSELNVNALELDDSALYLCASSLSGAQSTDTQYFGPGTRLTVL.

The chain has TRBV27 and TRBJ2-5, with D unresolved. This CDR3 has 16 amino acids. V gave up 0 bases and J gave up 5 bases, with 16 bases separating them. CDR1 is MNHEY and CDR2 is SMNVEV in the germline V gene (reference sequence). The DNA for the CDR3 is TGTGCCAGCAGTTTATCCCCCCATGGGGTGGGGGAGACCCAGTACTTC. Translation: CASSLSPHGVGETQYF.

In this sample, this clone turned up a few times. The chain links TRBV11-2 to TRBJ1-2; D is undetermined. Germline lookup yields CDR1 SGHAT and CDR2 FQNNGV. The V and J ends lost 0 bases and 8 bases respectively, with 7 bases between them. The CDR3 is 12 residues long. This chain's CDR3 is CASSLELGGYTF. CDR3 bases: TGTGCCAGCAGCTTAGAACTGGGCGGCTACACCTTC.

This clone was picked up one time. This chain connects TRBV30 to TRBJ1-2; no reliable D call. The CDR3 covers 15 residues. Trimming pared 2 bases from V and 0 bases from J, leaving 13 bases between. Germline V gives CDR1 GTSNPN, CDR2 SVGIG (reference sequence). CDR3 sequence (DNA): TGTGCCTGGAGTACCGCGGGCCGGGCTAACTATGGCTACACCTTC. Its translation is CAWSTAGRANYGYTF.

Concerning this clone itself: Sequence at one end of the junction differs from germline and may be a read error. V is TRBV29-1 and J is TRBJ2-1, with a weak D call TRBD1 (6 bases). Germline assignment: CDR1 SQVTM and CDR2 ANQGSEA. The CDR3 extends over 14 amino acids. This CDR3 reads CSVEGTKGVNEQFF. DNA of the CDR3: TGCAGCGTGGAAGGGACAAAAGGGGTCAATGAGCAGTTCTTC.

The chain links TRBV2 to TRBJ2-7; TRBD2 is a possible D gene (7 bases). CDR1 is SNHLY, CDR2 FYNNEI, per germline. V shed 4 bases and J shed 4 bases, with 11 bases lying between them. There are 13 residues in the CDR3. CDR3 region: CASSGGGRYEQYF. DNA for the CDR3: TGTGCCAGCAGTGGCGGGGGCAGATACGAGCAGTACTTC.

A few counts support this clone. V gene TRBV4-1 combines with J gene TRBJ2-1, with 10 bases identical to TRBD2. J was trimmed by 8 bases and V by 3 bases; bases with no gene match: 10. CDR1 MGHRA and CDR2 YSYEKL come from the germline V gene. The CDR3 is 16 amino acids. CDR3 protein: CASSQASGLANHEQFF. Written as DNA, the CDR3 is TGCGCCAGCAGCCAGGCGTCGGGACTAGCGAACCATGAGCAGTTCTTC.

The V and J genes are TRBV12-5 and TRBJ2-7; D is possibly TRBD2 (5 bases). Trimming shortened V by 3 bases and J by 0 bases, and 12 bases separated the two germline ends. CDR3 length: 15 residues. Per germline, CDR1 LGHNT and CDR2 FRNRAP. The CDR3 protein is CASGLAVGTSYEQYF. The DNA of the CDR3 is TGTGCTAGTGGTTTAGCGGTGGGAACCTCCTACGAGCAGTACTTC.

The rearrangement joins TRBV7-8 to TRBJ2-7; tentatively, D is TRBD1 (5 bases). CDR1 and CDR2 (germline): SGHVS, FQNEAQ. Deletions cut 5 bases from V and 2 bases from J, with 22 bases between. The CDR3 has 17 amino acids. The CDR3 loop reads CASSKRAYRQGAYEQYF. CDR3 bases: TGTGCCAGCAGCAAACGGGCCTATAGGCAGGGTGCCTACGAGCAGTACTTC.

This chain links TRBV4-1 with TRBJ1-2; no reliable D call. V was cut by 0 bases and J by 0 bases, with 8 bases left in between. This CDR3 has 15 amino acids. CDR1 is MGHRA and CDR2 is YSYEKL in the germline V gene. The CDR3 DNA sequence: TGCGCCAGCAGCCAAGATCGGCAGACTAACTATGGCTACACCTTC. It translates to CASSQDRQTNYGYTF.

This clone was counted between two and nine times. The sample has other DNA sequences that encode this CDR3 too. The chain employs TRBV29-1 and TRBJ2-7, with 10 positions matching TRBD1. With 4 bases clipped from V and 5 bases from J, the junction kept 8 bases outside the gene matches. Germline CDR1 is SQVTM and CDR2 is ANQGSEA. The CDR3 consists of 14 residues. CDR3: CSVARDRGINEQYF. The CDR3 nucleotides read TGCAGCGTTGCGCGGGACAGGGGCATCAACGAGCAGTACTTC.

V is TRBV9 and J is TRBJ2-3, with no clear D. Germline loops: CDR1 SGDLS, CDR2 YYNGEE. V lost 0 bases and J lost 2, with 7 bases in between. The CDR3 length is 14 residues. The DNA for the CDR3 is TGTGCCAGCAGCGTAGTCGGAATCACAGATACGCAGTATTTT. It codes for CASSVVGITDTQYF.